This TCR beta chain was found in a study of blood T cell repertoires in COVID-19. Clones were sequenced by immunoSEQ multiplex PCR, and TCRdb holds only the in-frame ones, with some missing. This table holds approximately 350,000 clones, roughly 87% found once. The CDR3 runs to 14 residues. CDR1 and CDR2 from the germline V gene are SEHNR and FQNEAQ (reference sequence). The J segment lost 4 bases and the V segment lost 5 bases, leaving 8 bases of the junction unmatched. The sample comprised PBMCs or T cells enriched from blood (not recorded which). V and J are TRBV7-9 and TRBJ2-7; the match to TRBD1 covers 7 bases. This TCR was sampled from a woman aged 30 to 39 who had recovered from COVID-19. Here the CDR3 DNA reads TGTGCCAGCAGCCCACCCGGGACAGAGTACGAGCAGTACTTC. This translates into CASSPPGTEYEQYF.